This passage covers 9 T cell receptor beta chains from one sample sequenced in a study of lymphopenia after photon versus proton radiotherapy. This table comes from immunoSEQ multiplex PCR, and its TCRdb copy is limited to in-frame clones, with some not included. The data contain roughly 150,000 clones, approximately 90% of them singletons. The input for sequencing was peripheral blood, taken from a patient treated with photon-based radiotherapy. The receptors originated from a man aged 45 to 65 with gastric cancer.

The CDR3 sequence: CSVEVPEVYEQYF. DNA for the CDR3: TGCAGCGTTGAAGTGCCGGAGGTCTACGAGCAGTACTTC. The J gene is TRBJ2-7, the V gene TRBV29-1; TRBD2 is a possible D gene (5 bases). The V end lost 1 base, the J end lost 3 bases, and 10 bases lay between the germline ends. This CDR3 is 13 amino acids long. CDR1 and CDR2 (germline): SQVTM, ANQGSEA.

The gene calls are TRBV7-2 and TRBJ2-5, with TRBD1 as a possible D gene (5 bases). The CDR3 has 15 amino acids. CDR1 is SGHTA and CDR2 is FQGNSA in the germline V gene. Trimming took off 3 bases at V and 5 bases at J, with 16 bases between the two ends. DNA of the CDR3: TGTGCCAGCAGCTTGGGGCTGGCCGGCCTGGAGACCCAGTACTTC. This translates into CASSLGLAGLETQYF.

The rearrangement joins TRBV6-1 to TRBJ1-5; D remains ambiguous. CDR1 is MNHNS, CDR2 SASEGT, per germline. Trimming left V 0 bases short and J 0 bases short, with 12 bases between. CDR3 length equals 17 residues. The CDR3 nucleotides are TGTGCCAGCAGTGAAGCGCTAACAGAATATAGCAATCAGCCCCAGCATTTT. Encoded protein: CASSEALTEYSNQPQHF.

The chain carries TRBV19 and TRBJ2-1; the D is unclear. The V gene lost 5 bases and the J gene lost 0 bases, with 11 bases spanning the gap. CDR1 and CDR2 (germline): LNHDA, SQIVND (reference sequence). The CDR3 has 15 amino acids. The CDR3: CASSSPGLSYNEQFF. Written as DNA, the CDR3 is TGTGCCAGTAGTTCGCCCGGGCTCTCCTACAATGAGCAGTTCTTC.

The rearrangement links TRBV14 to TRBJ2-1; perhaps TRBD2 as D (5 bases). Trimming left V 0 bases short and J 8 bases short, with 11 bases between. The CDR3 consists of 14 residues. Germline values: CDR1 SGHDN, CDR2 FVKESK. CDR3 in amino acids: CASSQDPSWDEQFF. In nucleotides, the CDR3 is TGTGCCAGCAGCCAAGATCCTAGCTGGGATGAGCAGTTCTTC.

This chain links TRBV18 with TRBJ2-1; 15 nucleotides agree with TRBD2. CDR1 is KGHSH and CDR2 is LQKENI in the germline V gene. V dropped 4 bases and J dropped 8; count of bases not matched to a gene: 9. The CDR3 consists of 17 residues. DNA of the CDR3: TGTGCCAGCTCACGGAACAGTGGACTAGCGGGAGGGGATGAGCAGTTCTTC. This translates into CASSRNSGLAGGDEQFF. Full variable domain (missing parts from reference TRBV18 and TRBJ2-1): NAGVMQNPRHLVRRRGQEARLRCSPMKGHSHVYWYRQLPEEGLKFMVYLQKENIIDESGMPKERFSAEFPKEGPSILRIQQVVRGDSAAYFCASSRNSGLAGGDEQFFGPGTRLTVL.

The chain joins TRBV7-2 to TRBJ2-5; TRBD1 aligns across 8 bases. With V trimmed by 1 base and J by 5 bases, 0 bases remained unmatched. Germline V CDR1 and CDR2: SGHTA, FQGNSA. This CDR3 has 13 amino acids. The CDR3 coding sequence is TGTGCCAGCAGCTTAGACAGGGGGGAGACCCAGTACTTC. Protein product: CASSLDRGETQYF.

The V gene is TRBV9, the J gene TRBJ1-2; the D is unclear. V lost 0 bases to trimming and J lost 1 base, with 10 bases between them. The CDR3 is 15 amino acids. Germline V gives CDR1 SGDLS, CDR2 YYNGEE. The chain's CDR3 is CASSVASPDNYGYTF. CDR3 in DNA: TGTGCCAGCAGCGTAGCTTCCCCGGATAACTATGGCTACACCTTC.

The chain links TRBV2 to TRBJ1-5; 8 bases map to TRBD1. Trimming at V came to 8 bases and at J to 3 bases, leaving 6 bases not matched to a gene. The CDR3 is 14 amino acids. Looked up from germline, CDR1 is SNHLY and CDR2 is FYNNEI. CDR3 nucleotides: TGTGCCAGCGGGGGACAGGCAAACAATCAGCCCCAGCATTTT. Translating it yields CASGGQANNQPQHF. Complete variable domain (other parts from reference TRBV2 and TRBJ1-5): EPEVTQTPSHQVTQMGQEVILRCVPISNHLYFYWYRQILGQKVEFLVSFYNNEISEKSEIFDDQFSVERPDGSNFTLKIRSTKLEDSAMYFCASGGQANNQPQHFGDGTRLSIL.